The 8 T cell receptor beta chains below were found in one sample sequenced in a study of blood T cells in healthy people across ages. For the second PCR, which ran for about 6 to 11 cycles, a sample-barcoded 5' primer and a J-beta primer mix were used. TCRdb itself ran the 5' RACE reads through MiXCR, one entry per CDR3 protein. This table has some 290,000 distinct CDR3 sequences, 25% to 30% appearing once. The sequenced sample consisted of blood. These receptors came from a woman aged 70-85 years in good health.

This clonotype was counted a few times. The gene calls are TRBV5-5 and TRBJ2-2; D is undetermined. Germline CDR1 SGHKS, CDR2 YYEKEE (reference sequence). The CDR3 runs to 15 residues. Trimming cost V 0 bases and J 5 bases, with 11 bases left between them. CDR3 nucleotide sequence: TGTGCCAGCAGCTTGGCCCTGGGCAGGACCGGGGAGCTGTTTTTT. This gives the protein CASSLALGRTGELFF.

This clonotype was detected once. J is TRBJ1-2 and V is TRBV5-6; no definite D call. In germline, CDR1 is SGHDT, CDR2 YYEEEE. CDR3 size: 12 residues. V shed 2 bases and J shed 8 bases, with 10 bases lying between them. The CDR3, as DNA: TGTGCCAGCAGCTTTCAAAAGGAAGGCTACACCTTC. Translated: CASSFQKEGYTF.

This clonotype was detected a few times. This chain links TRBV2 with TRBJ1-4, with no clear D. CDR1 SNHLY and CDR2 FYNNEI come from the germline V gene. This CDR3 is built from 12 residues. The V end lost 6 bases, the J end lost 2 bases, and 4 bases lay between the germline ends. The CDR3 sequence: CASRQTNEKLFF. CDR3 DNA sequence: TGTGCCAGCAGACAGACTAATGAAAAACTGTTTTTT.

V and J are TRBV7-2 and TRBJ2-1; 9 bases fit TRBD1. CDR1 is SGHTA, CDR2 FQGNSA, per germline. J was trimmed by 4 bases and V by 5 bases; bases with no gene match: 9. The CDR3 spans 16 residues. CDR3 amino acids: CASSPRTGVLYNEQFF. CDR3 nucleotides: TGTGCCAGCAGCCCCCGGACAGGGGTGCTTTACAATGAGCAGTTCTTC.

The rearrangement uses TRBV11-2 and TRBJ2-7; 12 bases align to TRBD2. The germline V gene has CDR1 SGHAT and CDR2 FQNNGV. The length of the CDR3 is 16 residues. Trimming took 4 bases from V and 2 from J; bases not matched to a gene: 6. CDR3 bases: TGTGCCAGCAGCTCACAACTAGCGGGAGGTACCTACGAGCAGTACTTC. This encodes CASSSQLAGGTYEQYF. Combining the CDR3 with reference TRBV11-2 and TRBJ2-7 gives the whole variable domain EAGVAQSPRYKIIEKRQSVAFWCNPISGHATLYWYQQILGQGPKLLIQFQNNGVVDDSQLPKDRFSAERLKGVDSTLKIQPAKLEDSAVYLCASSSQLAGGTYEQYFGPGTRLTVT.

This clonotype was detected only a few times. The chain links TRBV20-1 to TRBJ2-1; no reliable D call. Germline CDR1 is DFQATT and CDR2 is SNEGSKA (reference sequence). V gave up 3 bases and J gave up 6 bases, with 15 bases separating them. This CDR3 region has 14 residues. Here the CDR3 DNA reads TGCAGTGCTAGCAGCCTAGGGTTCGGCAATGAGCAGTTCTTC. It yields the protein CSASSLGFGNEQFF.

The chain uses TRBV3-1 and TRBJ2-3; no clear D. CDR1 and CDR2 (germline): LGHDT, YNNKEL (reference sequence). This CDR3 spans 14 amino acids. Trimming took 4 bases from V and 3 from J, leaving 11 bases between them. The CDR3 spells CASSLRTKTDTQYF. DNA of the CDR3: TGTGCCAGCAGCCTACGGACGAAAACAGATACGCAGTATTTT.

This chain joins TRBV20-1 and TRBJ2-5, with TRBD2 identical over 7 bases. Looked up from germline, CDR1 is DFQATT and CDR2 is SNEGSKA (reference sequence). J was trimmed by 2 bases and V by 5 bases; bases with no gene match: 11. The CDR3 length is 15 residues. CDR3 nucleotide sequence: TGCAGTGCTCCCAAACATGGACTAGATCAAGAGACCCAGTACTTC. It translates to CSAPKHGLDQETQYF.